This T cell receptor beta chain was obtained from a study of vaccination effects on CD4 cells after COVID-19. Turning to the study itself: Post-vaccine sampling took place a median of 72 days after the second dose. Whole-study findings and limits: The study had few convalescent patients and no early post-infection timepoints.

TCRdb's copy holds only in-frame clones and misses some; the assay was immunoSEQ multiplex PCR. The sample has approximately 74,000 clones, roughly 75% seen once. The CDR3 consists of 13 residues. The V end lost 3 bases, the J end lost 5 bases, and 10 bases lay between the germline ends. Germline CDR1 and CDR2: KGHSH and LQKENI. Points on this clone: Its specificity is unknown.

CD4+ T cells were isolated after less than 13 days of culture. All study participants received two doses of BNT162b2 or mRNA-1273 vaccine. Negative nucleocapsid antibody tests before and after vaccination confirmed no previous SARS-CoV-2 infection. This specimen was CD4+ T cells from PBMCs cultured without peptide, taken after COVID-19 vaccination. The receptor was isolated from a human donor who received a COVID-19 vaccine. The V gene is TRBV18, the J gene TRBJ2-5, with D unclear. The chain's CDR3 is CASSPHPSETQYF. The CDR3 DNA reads TGTGCCAGCTCACCCCACCCCTCGGAGACCCAGTACTTC.